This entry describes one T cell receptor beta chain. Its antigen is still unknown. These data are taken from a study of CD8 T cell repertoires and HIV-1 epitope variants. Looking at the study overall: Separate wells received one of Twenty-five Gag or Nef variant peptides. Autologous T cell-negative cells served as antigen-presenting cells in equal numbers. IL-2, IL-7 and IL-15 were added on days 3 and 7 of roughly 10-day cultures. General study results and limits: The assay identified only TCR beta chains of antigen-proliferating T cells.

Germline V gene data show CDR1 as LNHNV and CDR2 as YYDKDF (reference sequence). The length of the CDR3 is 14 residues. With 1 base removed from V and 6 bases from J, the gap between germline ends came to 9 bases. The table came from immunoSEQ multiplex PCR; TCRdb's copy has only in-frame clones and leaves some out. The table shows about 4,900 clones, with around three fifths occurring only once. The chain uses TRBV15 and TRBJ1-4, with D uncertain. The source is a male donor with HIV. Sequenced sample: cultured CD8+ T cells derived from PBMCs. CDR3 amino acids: CATSRGVADEKLFF. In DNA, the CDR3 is TGTGCCACCAGCAGAGGAGTGGCCGATGAAAAACTGTTTTTT.